This T cell receptor beta chain stems from a study of molecular identifiers for immune sequencing clone quantification. Study-level results: Whereas clones above 20 RNA copies held under 1% of naive-cell molecules, they held over 98% of effector molecules.

The authors sorted naive CD8 T cells as CD8+CD4-CCR7+CD45RA+. Each CDR3 protein is one row after TCRdb ran MiXCR on the PCR reads. The table includes 250,000 to 350,000 distinct CDR3 sequences, over 20% detected once. The CDR3 runs to 13 residues. V was cut by 6 bases and J by 6 bases, with 14 bases left in between. Germline CDR1 is MNHEY and CDR2 is SVGAGI. This clonotype was counted many times. The antigen is unknown. The sequencing input was naive CD8+ T cells from blood, with Jurkat cell RNA spiked in. Subset of the sample: FACS-sorted CD8+CD4-CCR7+CD45RA+ naive T cells. The chain employs TRBV6-5 and TRBJ1-1, with TRBD1 as a possible D gene (5 bases). The source of this sequence is a human donor in good health. Some libraries in this study had Jurkat cell RNA spiked in. This chain's CDR3 is CASSRVIWAEAFF. The CDR3 DNA is TGTGCCAGCAGCAGGGTGATTTGGGCTGAAGCTTTCTTT.